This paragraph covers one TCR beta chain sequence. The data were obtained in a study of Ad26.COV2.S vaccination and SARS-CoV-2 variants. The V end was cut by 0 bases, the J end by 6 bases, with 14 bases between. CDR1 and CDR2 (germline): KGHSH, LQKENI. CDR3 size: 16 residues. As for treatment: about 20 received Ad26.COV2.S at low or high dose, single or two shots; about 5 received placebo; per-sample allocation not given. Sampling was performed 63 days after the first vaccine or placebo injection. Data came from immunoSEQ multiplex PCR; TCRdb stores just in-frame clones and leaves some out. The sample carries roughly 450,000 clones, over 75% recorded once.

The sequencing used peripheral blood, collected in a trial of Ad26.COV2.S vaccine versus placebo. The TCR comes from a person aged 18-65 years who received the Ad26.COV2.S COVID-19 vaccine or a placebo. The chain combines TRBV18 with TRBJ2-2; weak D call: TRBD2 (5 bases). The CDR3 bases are TGTGCCAGCTCACCACCGTGGAGTGAGGGTGCCGGGGAGCTGTTTTTT. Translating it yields CASSPPWSEGAGELFF.